This T cell receptor beta chain was captured by sequencing in a study of cytomegalovirus exposure and HLA in healthy donors. V lost 3 bases and J lost 0, with 9 bases in between. The CDR3 is made up of 14 amino acids. Germline V gene lookup returns CDR1 LGHNA and CDR2 YSLEER. Sequencing used immunoSEQ multiplex PCR; TCRdb keeps in-frame clones, though not all of them. This sample carries fewer than 400,000 clones, more than 80% of them seen once, and the ten largest clones take under 0.85%. The sample was PBMCs. This TCR came from a young woman in good health and CMV-seronegative. This sequence joins TRBV4-3 and TRBJ2-7; weak D call: TRBD1 (6 bases). CDR3 protein: CASSQGAFSYEQYF. The CDR3 nucleotides read TGCGCCAGCAGCCAGGGGGCCTTCTCCTACGAGCAGTACTTC.